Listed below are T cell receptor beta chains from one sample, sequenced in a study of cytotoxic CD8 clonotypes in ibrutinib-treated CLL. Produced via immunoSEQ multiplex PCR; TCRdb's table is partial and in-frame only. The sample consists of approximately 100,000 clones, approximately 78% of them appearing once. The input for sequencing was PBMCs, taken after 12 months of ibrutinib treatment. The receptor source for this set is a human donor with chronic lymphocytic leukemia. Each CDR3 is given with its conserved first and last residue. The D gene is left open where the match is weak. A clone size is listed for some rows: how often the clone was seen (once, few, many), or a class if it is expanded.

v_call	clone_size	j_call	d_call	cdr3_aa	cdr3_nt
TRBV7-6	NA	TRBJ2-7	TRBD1	CASSRNRGPNYEQYF	TGTGCCAGCAGCCGAAACAGGGGGCCGAACTACGAGCAGTACTTC
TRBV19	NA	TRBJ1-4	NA	CASSIVPQTNEKLFF	TGTGCCAGTAGTATAGTCCCGCAAACTAATGAAAAACTGTTTTTT
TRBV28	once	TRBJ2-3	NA	CASSPRLDQGSLTDTQYF	TGTGCCAGCAGCCCTCGGCTGGACCAAGGGTCCCTCACAGATACGCAGTATTTT
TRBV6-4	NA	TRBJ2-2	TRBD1	CASSDSTGGTGELFF	TGTGCCAGCAGTGACTCAACAGGGGGCACCGGGGAGCTGTTTTTT
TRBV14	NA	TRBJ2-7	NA	CASSPIRVTRREQYF	TGTGCCAGCAGCCCGATTCGGGTGACCCGACGGGAGCAGTACTTC
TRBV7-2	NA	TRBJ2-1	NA	CATTDSVGEQFF	TGTGCCACCACGGATTCCGTGGGGGAGCAGTTCTTC
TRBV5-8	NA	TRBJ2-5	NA	CASSLEVGRRETQYF	TGTGCCAGCAGCTTGGAAGTGGGGAGGCGAGAGACCCAGTACTTC
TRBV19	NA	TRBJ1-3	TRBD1	CASTETGVLSGNTIYF	TGTGCCAGTACAGAAACAGGGGTCTTGTCTGGAAACACCATATATTTT
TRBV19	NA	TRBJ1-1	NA	CASSAVMNTEAFF	TGTGCCAGTAGTGCGGTCATGAACACTGAAGCTTTCTTT
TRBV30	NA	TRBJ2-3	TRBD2	CAWSRGEGMGDTQYF	TGTGCCTGGAGCCGAGGGGAGGGAATGGGGGATACGCAGTATTTT
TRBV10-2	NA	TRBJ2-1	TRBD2	CASRGLGTSGGGYNEQFF	TGCGCCAGCAGGGGTCTCGGGACTAGCGGGGGGGGTTACAATGAGCAGTTCTTC
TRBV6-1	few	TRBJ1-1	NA	CATGTYTEAFF	TGTGCCACCGGGACGTACACTGAAGCTTTCTTT
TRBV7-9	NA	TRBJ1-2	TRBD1	CASSPKDRGYGYTF	TGTGCCAGCAGCCCAAAAGACAGGGGCTATGGCTACACCTTC
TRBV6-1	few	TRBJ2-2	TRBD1	CASSPLRGTGELFF	TGTGCCAGCAGTCCCCTCAGGGGGACCGGGGAGCTGTTTTTT
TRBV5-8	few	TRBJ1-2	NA	CASSHRVSRGNYGYTF	TGTGCCAGCAGCCATCGGGTTTCACGAGGGAACTATGGCTACACCTTC
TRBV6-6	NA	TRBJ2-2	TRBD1	CASSLQGAKTGELFF	TGTGCCAGCAGTTTGCAGGGGGCGAAGACCGGGGAGCTGTTTTTT
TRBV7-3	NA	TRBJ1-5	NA	CASSPKPEDSNQPQHF	TGTGCCAGCAGCCCAAAGCCCGAAGATAGCAATCAGCCCCAGCATTTT
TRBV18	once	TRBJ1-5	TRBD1	CASSPSNRGLLQPQHF	TGTGCCAGCTCACCATCCAACAGGGGGCTACTCCAGCCCCAGCATTTT
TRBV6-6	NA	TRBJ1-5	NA	CASSGTNQPQHF	TGTGCCAGCAGTGGGACAAATCAGCCCCAGCATTTT
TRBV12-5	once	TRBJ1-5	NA	CASGSLPGQPQHF	TGTGCTAGTGGCTCCCTTCCTGGGCAGCCCCAGCATTTT
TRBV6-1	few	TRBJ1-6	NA	CASSEMAGGNNSPLHF	TGTGCCAGCAGTGAAATGGCGGGAGGGAATAATTCACCCCTCCACTTT
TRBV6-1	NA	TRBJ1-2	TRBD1	CASSTQLGQNYGYTF	TGTGCCAGCAGTACCCAACTGGGACAGAACTATGGCTACACCTTC
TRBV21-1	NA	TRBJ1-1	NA	CASRARGGAFF	TGTGCCAGCAGAGCGAGGGGTGGAGCTTTCTTT
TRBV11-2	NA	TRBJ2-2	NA	CASSSRMGQMSKAGELFF	TGTGCCAGCAGCTCCAGAATGGGGCAGATGAGCAAGGCCGGGGAGCTGTTTTTT
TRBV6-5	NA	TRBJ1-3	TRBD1	CASRADRGSGNTIYF	TGTGCCAGCAGGGCCGACAGGGGCTCTGGAAACACCATATATTTT
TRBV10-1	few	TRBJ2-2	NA	CASRAAADTGELFF	TGCGCCAGCAGGGCAGCCGCCGACACCGGGGAGCTGTTTTTT
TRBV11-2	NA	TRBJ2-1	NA	CASSSERVNEQFF	TGTGCCAGCAGCTCCGAAAGGGTAAATGAGCAGTTCTTC
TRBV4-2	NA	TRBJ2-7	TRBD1	CASSPGQGRDEQYF	TGTGCCAGCAGCCCAGGACAGGGTAGGGACGAGCAGTACTTC
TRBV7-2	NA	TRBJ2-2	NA	CASSSDTQANTGELFF	TGTGCCAGCAGCTCGGACACACAAGCGAACACCGGGGAGCTGTTTTTT
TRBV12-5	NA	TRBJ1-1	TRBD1	CASGFLRTGDKMNTEAFF	TGTGCTAGTGGTTTCTTAAGGACAGGGGATAAAATGAACACTGAAGCTTTCTTT
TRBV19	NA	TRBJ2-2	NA	CASTKDSPRGTNTGELFF	TGTGCCAGTACAAAGGACAGCCCCCGCGGTACGAACACCGGGGAGCTGTTTTTT
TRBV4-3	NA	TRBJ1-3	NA	CASSPRISGNTIYF	TGCGCCAGCAGCCCCAGGATCTCTGGAAACACCATATATTTT
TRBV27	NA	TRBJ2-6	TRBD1	CASRNRGRGGANVLTF	TGTGCCAGCAGGAACAGGGGGCGAGGTGGGGCCAACGTCCTGACTTTC
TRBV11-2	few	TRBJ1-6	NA	CASSLDHSSPLHF	TGTGCCAGCAGCTTAGATCACAGTTCACCCCTCCACTTT
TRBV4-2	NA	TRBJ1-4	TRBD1	CASSQDSQGASNNEKLFF	TGTGCCAGCAGCCAAGATTCACAGGGGGCGTCTAATAATGAAAAACTGTTTTTT
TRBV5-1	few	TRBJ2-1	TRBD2	CASSLALAGIYDEQFF	TGCGCCAGCAGCTTGGCACTAGCGGGGATCTACGATGAGCAGTTCTTC
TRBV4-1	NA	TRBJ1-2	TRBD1	CASSQVVLGTEIYGYTF	TGCGCCAGCAGCCAAGTTGTCCTGGGGACAGAAATCTATGGCTACACCTTC
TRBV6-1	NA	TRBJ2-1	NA	CASSEGVSNEQFF	TGTGCCAGCAGTGAAGGGGTTTCCAATGAGCAGTTCTTC
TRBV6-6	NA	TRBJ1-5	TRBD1	CATWTGYSGTQHF	TGTGCCACTTGGACAGGGTATAGCGGGACCCAGCATTTT
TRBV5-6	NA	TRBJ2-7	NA	CASSLEGVPYEQYF	TGTGCCAGCAGCTTGGAAGGGGTCCCCTACGAGCAGTACTTC
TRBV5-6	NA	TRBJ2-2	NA	CASSLGVGNTGELFF	TGTGCCAGCAGCTTGGGGGTAGGGAACACCGGGGAGCTGTTTTTT
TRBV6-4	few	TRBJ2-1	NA	CASSETGEYEQFF	TGTGCCAGCAGTGAGACGGGAGAATATGAGCAGTTCTTC
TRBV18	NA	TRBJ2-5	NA	CASSPVQETQYF	TGTGCCAGCTCCCCGGTCCAAGAGACCCAGTACTTC
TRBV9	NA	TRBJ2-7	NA	CASSVNRDSSYEQYF	TGTGCCAGCAGCGTCAACAGAGATAGCTCCTACGAGCAGTACTTC
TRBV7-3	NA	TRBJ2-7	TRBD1	CASSLVGQGYEQYF	TGTGCCAGCAGCTTAGTGGGACAGGGTTACGAGCAGTACTTC
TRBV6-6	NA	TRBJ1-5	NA	CASSYGNQPQHF	TGTGCCAGCAGTTACGGTAATCAGCCCCAGCATTTT
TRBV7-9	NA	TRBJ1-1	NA	CASSGGPGRANTEAFF	TGTGCCAGCAGCGGCGGACCGGGACGGGCGAACACTGAAGCTTTCTTT
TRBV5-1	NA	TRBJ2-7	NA	CASSLSIGSGGLYEQYF	TGCGCCAGCAGCTTGTCGATCGGGTCCGGGGGATTATACGAGCAGTACTTC
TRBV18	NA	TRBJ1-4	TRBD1	CASSPRSGTGQEKLFF	TGTGCCAGCTCACCCCGATCGGGGACAGGGCAAGAAAAACTGTTTTTT
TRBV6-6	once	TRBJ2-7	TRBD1	CASSKGQLGAYEQYF	TGTGCCAGCAGCAAGGGACAGTTGGGCGCCTACGAGCAGTACTTC
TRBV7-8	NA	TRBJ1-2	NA	CASSLGGAYGYTF	TGTGCCAGCAGCTTAGGGGGTGCCTATGGCTACACCTTC
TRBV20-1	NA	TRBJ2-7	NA	CSASQHEQYF	TGCAGTGCTTCTCAACACGAGCAGTACTTC
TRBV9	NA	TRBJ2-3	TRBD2	CASSPRGGGGRTDTQYF	TGTGCCAGCAGTCCAAGAGGCGGGGGGGGCCGCACAGATACGCAGTATTTT